This TCR beta chain was obtained from a study of cytomegalovirus exposure and HLA in healthy donors. This CDR3 is built from 13 residues. Trimming left V 6 bases short and J 4 bases short, with 14 bases between. The V gene's germline CDR1 is SGHDT and CDR2 YYEEEE. In the PCR, 60 Vbeta and 13 Jbeta primers were used. Assay: immunoSEQ multiplex PCR; the TCRdb copy retains only in-frame clones and omits some. Listed are fewer than 150,000 clones; roughly 2.7% falls within the top ten. The source is a middle-aged man in good health and CMV-seronegative. The chain uses TRBV5-6 and TRBJ2-7; D is perhaps TRBD2 (6 bases). Sequenced: PBMCs. The CDR3 DNA is TGTGCCAGCAACCAGCAGGGAGGTTACGAGCAGTACTTC. Residues: CASNQQGGYEQYF.